Below, 20 T cell receptor beta chains from the same sample are listed, as sequenced in a study of OX40 agonist ivuxolimab in advanced cancers. TCRdb's table, derived via immunoSEQ multiplex PCR, lists solely in-frame clones and lacks some. Counted here are tens of thousands of clones, about 88% occurring once; the ten biggest clones make up roughly 17%. The sequencing here drew on CD4+ or CD8+ T cells sorted from blood, taken in a trial of the OX40 agonist ivuxolimab. The receptors stem from an adult with an advanced solid tumor such as melanoma, head and neck, liver or kidney cancer.

The table lists this clone with a few counts. J is TRBJ1-5 and V is TRBV2, with 8 bases aligning to TRBD1. CDR1 and CDR2 (germline): SNHLY, FYNNEI. V lost 4 bases to trimming and J lost 3 bases; unmatched junction nucleotides: 2. CDR3 length equals 14 residues. As DNA, the CDR3 is TGTGCCAGCAGTGGACAGGGGAACAATCAGCCCCAGCATTTT. It specifies CASSGQGNNQPQHF.

The chain carries TRBV29-1 and TRBJ1-1; tentatively, D is TRBD1 (5 bases). Germline CDR1 and CDR2: SQVTM and ANQGSEA. The CDR3 is 11 residues long. Trimming shortened V by 3 bases and J by 3 bases, and 5 bases separated the two germline ends. This CDR3 is CSVEGDTEAFF. The CDR3 DNA is TGCAGCGTTGAGGGGGACACTGAAGCTTTCTTT.

The J gene is TRBJ2-5, the V gene TRBV4-2, with 9 bases lining up with TRBD2. This CDR3 has 16 residues. With 1 base clipped from V and 4 bases from J, the junction kept 7 bases outside the gene matches. Germline V gene data show CDR1 as LGHNA and CDR2 as YNFKEQ. CDR3 in amino acids: CASSQGAGGPGETQYF. CDR3 sequence (DNA): TGTGCCAGCAGCCAAGGGGCGGGAGGGCCGGGAGAGACCCAGTACTTC.

This clone was detected once. The chain carries TRBV19 and TRBJ1-5, with D possibly matching TRBD1 (6 bases). This CDR3 contains 17 residues. The germline gives CDR1 LNHDA, CDR2 SQIVND (reference sequence). V was shortened by 1 base and J by 4 bases, with 17 bases between the two germline ends. The CDR3 nucleotides are TGTGCCAGTAGTATAGGATCCGGGACACCCTTTAATCAGCCCCAGCATTTT. This gives the protein CASSIGSGTPFNQPQHF.

CDR3 loop: CATGQTENYEQYF. The CDR3 region has the DNA TGTGCCACCGGACAAACCGAAAACTACGAGCAGTACTTC. The chain is built from TRBV10-3 and TRBJ2-7, with D perhaps TRBD1 (5 bases). V dropped 10 bases and J dropped 3 bases, with 16 bases sitting between them. Per the germline V gene, CDR1 is ENHRY and CDR2 is SYGVKD. CDR3 size: 13 residues.

The sample holds one count of this clone. V and J are TRBV6-5 and TRBJ1-1, with D possibly being TRBD1 (5 bases). The germline CDR1 and CDR2 sequences are MNHEY and SVGAGI. This CDR3 contains 15 residues. The V gene lost 5 bases and the J gene lost 7 bases, with 20 bases spanning the gap. CDR3 DNA: TGTGCCAGCAGTCGGGGGACGACCCCCGGGGGTGAAGCTTTCTTT. Translation gives CASSRGTTPGGEAFF.

The chain employs TRBV28 and TRBJ2-2; D unresolved. The V gene lost 6 bases and the J gene lost 3 bases, with 8 bases spanning the gap. Germline-derived CDR1 and CDR2 are MDHEN and SYDVKM. The CDR3 loop spans 13 amino acids. CDR3 loop: CASRRVDTGELFF. Written as DNA, the CDR3 is TGTGCCAGCAGGAGAGTGGACACCGGGGAGCTGTTTTTT.

The rearrangement links TRBV29-1 to TRBJ1-5; weak D call: TRBD1 (6 bases). V lost 5 bases, J lost 2 bases, and 10 bases lay in between. Germline-derived CDR1 and CDR2 are SQVTM and ANQGSEA. The CDR3 is made up of 13 amino acids. The CDR3 nucleotides are TGCAGCGTTTCAGGGGACGGCAATCAGCCCCAGCATTTT. Translating it yields CSVSGDGNQPQHF.

Written as DNA, the CDR3 is TGTGCCAGCAGATTGGACAGGGCGTCCACCGGGGAGCTGTTTTTT. Amino acids: CASRLDRASTGELFF. The V gene is TRBV6-5, the J gene TRBJ2-2; 8 nucleotides align to TRBD1. Trimming cost V 6 bases and J 4 bases; bases outside gene matches: 7. The length of the CDR3 is 15 residues. CDR1 and CDR2 (germline): MNHEY, SVGAGI.

The chain links TRBV27 to TRBJ1-2, with D possibly being TRBD1 (6 bases). The CDR3 runs to 11 residues. In germline, CDR1 is MNHEY, CDR2 SMNVEV (reference sequence). DNA of the CDR3: TGTGCGGGAGGGGGACCCTATGGCTACACCTTC. The encoded protein is CAGGGPYGYTF.

The chain is built from TRBV15 and TRBJ1-5; no clear D. Germline loops: CDR1 LNHNV, CDR2 YYDKDF (reference sequence). The CDR3 length is 16 residues. The V end lost 3 bases, the J end lost 0 bases, and 12 bases lay between the germline ends. The CDR3 DNA sequence: TGTGCCACCAGCAGGTACTTGGGGAGTAGCAATCAGCCCCAGCATTTT. It yields the protein CATSRYLGSSNQPQHF.

The J gene is TRBJ1-2, the V gene TRBV2; D remains ambiguous. Germline assignment: CDR1 SNHLY and CDR2 FYNNEI. V lost 7 bases and J lost 6, with 15 bases in between. The CDR3 has 13 residues. CDR3 sequence: CASIGRGFDGYTF. The DNA for the CDR3 is TGTGCCAGCATCGGTCGAGGGTTCGATGGCTACACCTTC. Combining the CDR3 with reference TRBV2 and TRBJ1-2 gives the whole variable domain EPEVTQTPSHQVTQMGQEVILRCVPISNHLYFYWYRQILGQKVEFLVSFYNNEISEKSEIFDDQFSVERPDGSNFTLKIRSTKLEDSAMYFCASIGRGFDGYTFGSGTRLTVV.

This chain connects TRBV11-3 to TRBJ1-1; a weak D match, TRBD1 (5 bases). V dropped 1 base and J dropped 3 bases, with 6 bases sitting between them. Germline-derived CDR1 and CDR2 are SGHNT and YENEEA. CDR3 length: 13 amino acids. This CDR3 reads CASSLGGDTEAFF. DNA for the CDR3: TGTGCCAGCAGCTTAGGAGGGGACACTGAAGCTTTCTTT. Variable domain in full (rest from reference TRBV11-3 and TRBJ1-1): EAGVVQSPRYKIIEKKQPVAFWCNPISGHNTLYWYLQNLGQGPELLIRYENEEAVDDSQLPKDRFSAERLKGVDSTLKIQPAELGDSAVYLCASSLGGDTEAFFGQGTRLTVV.

This chain links TRBV6-5 with TRBJ1-6; 7 bases agree with TRBD1. CDR3 length: 14 residues. Per the germline V gene, CDR1 is MNHEY and CDR2 is SVGAGI. After removal of 7 bases from V and 7 bases from J, the junction contained 7 bases not matched to a gene. In DNA, the CDR3 is TGTGCCAGCACCCCACAGGGGTGGAATTCACCCCTCCACTTT. Translating gives CASTPQGWNSPLHF.

The CDR3 spells CASSFTHDRAWNTGELFF. Here the CDR3 DNA reads TGTGCCAGCAGTTTCACTCATGACAGGGCGTGGAACACCGGGGAGCTGTTTTTT. The chain uses TRBV27 and TRBJ2-2, with 7 nucleotides matching TRBD1. Trimming at V came to 3 bases and at J to 1 base, leaving 11 bases not matched to a gene. Germline assignment: CDR1 MNHEY and CDR2 SMNVEV (reference sequence). The CDR3 covers 18 residues.

The V and J genes are TRBV5-1 and TRBJ1-4; 10 bases map to TRBD1. The J segment lost 14 bases and the V segment lost 3 bases, leaving 7 bases of the junction unmatched. CDR1 and CDR2 (germline): SGHRS, YFSETQ. The length of the CDR3 is 13 residues. In nucleotides, the CDR3 is TGCGCCAGCAGCTGGACAGGGGGGGATGACCTGTTTTTT. Its protein product is CASSWTGGDDLFF.

The chain carries TRBV4-2 and TRBJ1-1; TRBD1 aligns across 8 bases. Trimming removed 1 base from V and 2 bases from J; junction bases left unmatched: 3. Germline values: CDR1 LGHNA, CDR2 YNFKEQ. The CDR3 is 15 residues long. The CDR3 region has the DNA TGTGCCAGCAGCCAAGGACAGGGGCCTAACACTGAAGCTTTCTTT. Translated, it gives CASSQGQGPNTEAFF.

A word on this clone: This specimen includes other DNA sequences encoding the same CDR3. The chain recombines TRBV5-4 with TRBJ2-1, with TRBD2 identical over 8 bases. CDR1 is SGHNT, CDR2 YYREEE, per germline (reference sequence). V lost 0 bases and J lost 4; bases outside the gene matches: 3. CDR3 length equals 15 residues. Here the CDR3 reads CASSLGLASYNEQFF. The CDR3 DNA follows: TGTGCCAGCAGCTTGGGACTAGCGTCGTACAATGAGCAGTTCTTC. The whole variable domain, filled in from reference TRBV5-4 and TRBJ2-1, reads ETGVTQSPTHLIKTRGQQVTLRCSSQSGHNTVSWYQQALGQGPQFIFQYYREEENGRGNFPPRFSGLQFPNYSSELNVNALELDDSALYLCASSLGLASYNEQFFGPGTRLTVL.

The rearrangement uses TRBV28 and TRBJ1-2; no clear D gene. CDR1 MDHEN and CDR2 SYDVKM come from the germline V gene. This CDR3 region has 15 residues. V was cut by 7 bases and J by 2 bases, with 17 bases left in between. The CDR3 nucleotides read TGTGCCAGCAACTTATTTGCGGGAGGGAACTATGGCTACACCTTC. Protein product: CASNLFAGGNYGYTF.

The gene calls are TRBV5-6 and TRBJ2-5; D is perhaps TRBD2 (5 bases). Germline CDR1 is SGHDT and CDR2 is YYEEEE. This CDR3 is built from 15 residues. Trimming cost V 0 bases and J 1 base, with 10 bases left between them. The CDR3 protein is CASSLVLAAQETQYF. The CDR3 DNA reads as TGTGCCAGCAGCTTGGTCCTAGCAGCCCAAGAGACCCAGTACTTC. The full variable domain, with the rest looked up from reference TRBV5-6 and TRBJ2-5, is DAGVTQSPTHLIKTRGQQVTLRCSPKSGHDTVSWYQQALGQGPQFIFQYYEEEERQRGNFPDRFSGHQFPNYSSELNVNALLLGDSALYLCASSLVLAAQETQYFGPGTRLLVL.